The 8 T cell receptor beta chains in this list originate from one sample, sequenced in a study of blood T cell repertoires in COVID-19. Produced via immunoSEQ multiplex PCR; TCRdb's table is partial and in-frame only. The table includes hundreds of thousands of clones, 86% detected once. Input material: peripheral blood. The origin of the receptors is a man older than 75 with acute or convalescent COVID-19.

This chain connects TRBV19 to TRBJ2-3; D is possibly TRBD2 (6 bases). Germline lookup yields CDR1 LNHDA and CDR2 SQIVND (reference sequence). This CDR3 has 14 residues. Trimming took off 4 bases at V and 5 bases at J, with 13 bases between the two ends. CDR3 DNA: TGTGCCAGTAGTAACCGACCAGCGGGAGATACGCAGTATTTT. This codes for CASSNRPAGDTQYF.

This clone was counted once. The chain is built from TRBV5-5 and TRBJ2-7; 8 bases match TRBD2. This CDR3 has 16 amino acids. Trimming at V came to 4 bases and at J to 3 bases, leaving 12 bases not matched to a gene. Germline values: CDR1 SGHKS, CDR2 YYEKEE (reference sequence). The CDR3 nucleotides are TGTGCCAGCAGCCCTGTGGCTAGCGGGCGTTACTACGAGCAGTACTTC. Amino acids: CASSPVASGRYYEQYF.

The chain links TRBV15 to TRBJ2-1; TRBD2 matches 8 bases. There are 16 residues in the CDR3. Germline V CDR1 and CDR2: LNHNV, YYDKDF (reference sequence). After removal of 2 bases from V and 5 bases from J, the junction contained 8 bases not matched to a gene. In DNA form, the CDR3 reads TGTGCCACCAGCAGACTTGACAGCGGGGGACACAATGAGCAGTTCTTC. It translates to CATSRLDSGGHNEQFF.

This clone was detected once. The CDR3 nucleotides are TGTGCTAGTGGTTTGGGACAGGGTTGGGCTTTCTTT. It is translated as CASGLGQGWAFF. J is TRBJ1-1 and V is TRBV12-5, with 7 positions matching TRBD1. The CDR3 totals 12 residues. V lost 1 base and J lost 11; bases outside the gene matches: 4. Germline CDR1 is LGHNT and CDR2 is FRNRAP.

The chain employs TRBV29-1 and TRBJ2-1; 8 nucleotides align to TRBD2. The V gene end was trimmed by 3 bases and the J gene end by 4 bases; junction bases not matched to a gene: 11. This CDR3 spans 16 amino acids. The germline gives CDR1 SQVTM, CDR2 ANQGSEA. The CDR3 nucleotides are TGCAGCGTTGATGGGTTGCGGGAGGCCCCATACAATGAGCAGTTCTTC. Its protein product is CSVDGLREAPYNEQFF.

The CDR3: CAIRDRGYEQYF. In nucleotides, the CDR3 is TGTGCCATCAGGGACAGGGGGTACGAGCAGTACTTC. The rearrangement links TRBV10-3 to TRBJ2-7; 10 bases fit TRBD1. The ends lost 6 bases at V and 4 bases at J; junction bases unmatched: 0. This CDR3 comprises 12 residues. The germline V gene encodes CDR1 ENHRY and CDR2 SYGVKD.

The chain joins TRBV4-1 to TRBJ2-7, with TRBD1 matching 7 bases. The V segment lost 1 base and the J segment 0 bases; nucleotides outside the gene matches: 0. The CDR3 is made up of 14 amino acids. Germline CDR1 MGHRA, CDR2 YSYEKL. CDR3 DNA sequence: TGCGCCAGCAGCCAAGGGGACAGCTCCTACGAGCAGTACTTC. Amino acid sequence: CASSQGDSSYEQYF.

This chain joins TRBV11-2 and TRBJ2-7; D may be TRBD2 (5 bases). The CDR3 spans 13 residues. The germline CDR1 and CDR2 sequences are SGHAT and FQNNGV. Deletions cut 6 bases from V and 7 bases from J, with 16 bases between. The CDR3: CASRPKTSTEQYV. The CDR3 nucleotides are TGTGCCAGCAGACCAAAAACTAGTACGGAGCAGTACGTC.